One sample yielded the 23 T cell receptor beta chains listed below, sequenced in a study of T-cell memory formation after mild COVID-19. TCRdb analysed the 5' RACE reads with MiXCR anew, one entry per CDR3 protein. Here the sample spans roughly 610,000 distinct CDR3 sequences, 17% being singletons. Sequencing input: PBMCs or a T cell subset sorted from them (not recorded which). These receptors all come from an adult woman who had mild COVID-19 (a few samples of this study predate the infection). Cell type and time point are not known.

CDR3 loop: CASSQVGEKLFF. CDR3 bases: TGTGCCAGCAGCCAAGTAGGCGAAAAACTGTTTTTT. This chain joins TRBV14 and TRBJ1-4, with D uncertain. The CDR3 runs to 12 residues. Trimming left V 1 base short and J 8 bases short, with 5 bases between. CDR1 is SGHDN and CDR2 is FVKESK in the germline V gene.

The CDR3, as DNA: TGTGCCAGCAGCCCACAGGGAGAAGATGAAAAACTGTTTTTT. Translation: CASSPQGEDEKLFF. This chain uses TRBV5-6 with TRBJ1-4, with D tentatively TRBD1 (6 bases). The V end was cut by 4 bases, the J end by 6 bases, with 13 bases between. The length of the CDR3 is 14 residues. The germline CDR1 and CDR2 sequences are SGHDT and YYEEEE. The whole variable domain, filled in from reference TRBV5-6 and TRBJ1-4, reads DAGVTQSPTHLIKTRGQQVTLRCSPKSGHDTVSWYQQALGQGPQFIFQYYEEEERQRGNFPDRFSGHQFPNYSSELNVNALLLGDSALYLCASSPQGEDEKLFFGSGTQLSVL.

The sample holds a few counts of this clonotype. V is TRBV7-6 and J is TRBJ1-6; D might be TRBD1 (6 bases). V was shortened by 0 bases and J by 5 bases, with 14 bases between the two germline ends. The CDR3 runs 17 residues. Germline assignment: CDR1 SGHVS and CDR2 FNYEAQ. The CDR3 DNA reads TGTGCCAGCAGCTTAGCGAAGGGGGATTATGATAATTCACCCCTCCACTTT. This gives the protein CASSLAKGDYDNSPLHF.

This rearrangement joins TRBV7-3 to TRBJ2-1; 7 bases line up with TRBD2. The CDR3 is made up of 15 amino acids. J gave up 8 bases and V 5 bases, and 12 bases lay outside the gene matches. Germline-derived CDR1 and CDR2 are SGHTA and FQGTGA. CDR3 loop: CASSILAGETYEQFF. In nucleotides, the CDR3 is TGTGCCAGCAGCATTCTCGCGGGAGAGACCTATGAGCAGTTCTTC.

The V gene is TRBV4-3, the J gene TRBJ2-1; 9 bases fit TRBD2. Trimming took 2 bases from V and 6 from J; bases not matched to a gene: 14. The germline V gene encodes CDR1 LGHNA and CDR2 YSLEER. This CDR3 region has 18 residues. The CDR3 is CASSQSTAGLAYPNEQFF. CDR3 nucleotides: TGCGCCAGCAGCCAATCCACAGCGGGACTAGCTTATCCCAATGAGCAGTTCTTC.

The chain couples TRBV19 to TRBJ2-5; D ambiguous. The CDR3 sequence is 13 residues long. The germline V gene encodes CDR1 LNHDA and CDR2 SQIVND (reference sequence). V lost 3 bases and J 3 bases, leaving 8 bases between the germline ends. CDR3 sequence (DNA): TGTGCCAGTAGTATGGAAGGGAAAGAGACCCAGTACTTC. It yields the protein CASSMEGKETQYF.

V is TRBV12-3 or TRBV12-4 and J is TRBJ2-7; 9 nucleotides align to TRBD2. The CDR3 has 15 amino acids. J lost 3 bases, V lost 6 bases, and 9 bases had no gene match. The DNA of the CDR3 is TGTGCCAGCAGCCTTAGACTAGCGGCGATCTACGAGCAGTACTTC. This translates into CASSLRLAAIYEQYF.

The chain employs TRBV6-6 and TRBJ1-5; D uncertain. Germline CDR1 and CDR2: MNHNY and SVGAGI (reference sequence). This CDR3 spans 15 amino acids. The V and J ends lost 4 bases and 4 bases respectively, with 14 bases between them. CDR3 sequence: CASSSPGGYNQPQHF. The DNA of the CDR3 is TGTGCCAGCAGTTCCCCAGGAGGTTATAATCAGCCCCAGCATTTT.

The V gene is TRBV20-1, the J gene TRBJ2-3, with D uncertain. CDR3 size: 15 residues. The ends were cut back, 6 bases at V and 0 bases at J, with 16 bases in the middle. Germline assignment: CDR1 DFQATT and CDR2 SNEGSKA (reference sequence). The CDR3, as DNA: TGCAGTGCCATCGTCGCCAGTACTAGCACAGATACGCAGTATTTT. Translating it yields CSAIVASTSTDTQYF.

This clonotype was seen a handful of times. The chain has TRBV6-5 and TRBJ1-6; D is possibly TRBD1 (6 bases). V lost 5 bases, J lost 7 bases, and 18 bases lay in between. The CDR3 is made up of 16 amino acids. CDR1 MNHEY and CDR2 SVGAGI come from the germline V gene. CDR3 sequence (DNA): TGTGCCAGCAGTCGGGACATGGGGAGGATCAATTCACCCCTCCACTTT. Amino acid sequence: CASSRDMGRINSPLHF.

The genes are TRBV18 and TRBJ1-5; unclear D gene. The length of the CDR3 is 13 residues. CDR1 and CDR2 (germline): KGHSH, LQKENI. Trimming shortened V by 4 bases and J by 4 bases, and 8 bases separated the two germline ends. The CDR3 nucleotides are TGTGCCAGCTCACTTGAGAAGAATCAGCCCCAGCATTTT. It specifies CASSLEKNQPQHF.

The chain uses TRBV15 and TRBJ1-6, with TRBD1 matching over 8 bases. After removal of 5 bases from V and 7 bases from J, the junction contained 7 bases not matched to a gene. The CDR3 is made up of 15 amino acids. Germline lookup yields CDR1 LNHNV and CDR2 YYDKDF (reference sequence). The CDR3 region is CATSGVRQGNSPLHF. In nucleotides, the CDR3 is TGTGCCACCAGCGGAGTCCGACAGGGGAATTCACCCCTCCACTTT. Filled out from reference TRBV15 and TRBJ1-6, the complete variable domain reads DAMVIQNPRYQVTQFGKPVTLSCSQTLNHNVMYWYQQKSSQAPKLLFHYYDKDFNNEADTPDNFQSRRPNTSFCFLDIRSPGLGDTAMYLCATSGVRQGNSPLHFGNGTRLTVT.

This clonotype has more than one count but fewer than ten. The V call is TRBV7-2, the J call TRBJ1-6, with 9 bases matching TRBD1. Germline V gives CDR1 SGHTA, CDR2 FQGNSA. The CDR3 spans 12 residues. Trimming removed 5 bases from V and 14 bases from J; junction bases left unmatched: 4. The CDR3 DNA reads TGTGCCAGCAGCCGGGACAGGGAGACCCTCCACTTT. Its translation: CASSRDRETLHF.

This clonotype was counted only a few times. The chain joins TRBV21-1 to TRBJ2-5. TRBV21-1 is given as a pseudogene. The CDR3 length is 14 residues. CDR3 in DNA: TGTGCCAGCAGCAATGGCAGATCGCAAGAGACCCAGTACTTC. Protein sequence: CASSNGRSQETQYF.

This rearrangement joins TRBV9 to TRBJ2-1, with unresolved D. Trimming removed 3 bases at V and 0 bases at J, with 22 bases between. The CDR3 has 19 residues. Germline CDR1 reads SGDLS; CDR2 reads YYNGEE. The CDR3 loop is CASSASTAARSGSYNEQFF. The CDR3 DNA follows: TGTGCCAGCAGCGCCTCTACCGCGGCTAGGTCGGGCTCCTACAATGAGCAGTTCTTC.

This clonotype occurred a few times. This chain joins TRBV4-1 and TRBJ2-3; a possible D gene is TRBD2 (6 bases). The CDR3 totals 17 residues. V lost 4 bases and J lost 5, with 22 bases in between. Germline V CDR1 and CDR2: MGHRA, YSYEKL. The chain's CDR3 is CASSPRDLKGRGDTQYF. In DNA form, the CDR3 reads TGCGCCAGCAGCCCGCGGGACCTAAAGGGGAGAGGAGATACGCAGTATTTT.

V is TRBV6-6 and J is TRBJ2-7, with 8 bases aligning to TRBD1. The V segment lost 6 bases and the J segment 2 bases; nucleotides outside the gene matches: 9. This CDR3 is 15 amino acids long. Germline V CDR1 and CDR2: MNHNY, SVGAGI (reference sequence). This CDR3 is CASSSGTGLPYEQYF. CDR3 coding DNA: TGTGCCAGCAGCTCCGGGACAGGTCTCCCCTACGAGCAGTACTTC.

CDR3 loop: CATSRNMIGTGQETQYF. The CDR3 bases are TGTGCCACCAGCAGAAATATGATCGGGACAGGACAAGAGACCCAGTACTTC. This chain links TRBV15 with TRBJ2-5, with TRBD1 matching 8 bases. The CDR3 is 17 amino acids. J gave up 2 bases and V 2 bases, and 10 bases lay outside the gene matches. Germline CDR1 reads LNHNV; CDR2 reads YYDKDF (reference sequence).

The chain employs TRBV7-9 and TRBJ1-1, with no clear D. This CDR3 region has 14 residues. V shed 5 bases and J shed 1 base, with 11 bases lying between them. Germline V CDR1 and CDR2: SEHNR, FQNEAQ (reference sequence). The CDR3 coding sequence is TGTGCCAGCAGCCCCCTGGCCGGGAACACTGAAGCTTTCTTT. Translating it yields CASSPLAGNTEAFF. Full variable domain (missing parts from reference TRBV7-9 and TRBJ1-1): DTGVSQNPRHKITKRGQNVTFRCDPISEHNRLYWYRQTLGQGPEFLTYFQNEAQLEKSRLLSDRFSAERPKGSFSTLEIQRTEQGDSAMYLCASSPLAGNTEAFFGQGTRLTVV.

Here the CDR3 reads CATSRDHGRISDTQYF. DNA for the CDR3: TGTGCCACCAGCAGAGATCACGGACGGATCTCAGATACGCAGTATTTT. V gene TRBV15 combines with J gene TRBJ2-3; D remains ambiguous. There are 16 residues in the CDR3. Trimming removed 0 bases at V and 4 bases at J, with 14 bases between. Germline V gene lookup returns CDR1 LNHNV and CDR2 YYDKDF (reference sequence).

This clonotype has just a few counts. The chain links TRBV19 to TRBJ1-1; D is possibly TRBD1 (5 bases). This CDR3 has 13 residues. The V gene's germline CDR1 is LNHDA and CDR2 SQIVND (reference sequence). Trimming removed 5 bases from V and 4 bases from J, with 11 bases in between. CDR3 region: CASSGGGITEAFF. CDR3 coding DNA: TGTGCCAGTAGTGGGGGAGGTATCACTGAAGCTTTCTTT.

The chain carries TRBV19 and TRBJ2-1; 7 bases are a match to TRBD1. The CDR3 loop spans 15 amino acids. Trimming at V came to 5 bases and at J to 3 bases, leaving 7 bases not matched to a gene. Germline V gene sequence: CDR1 LNHDA, CDR2 SQIVND (reference sequence). In DNA, the CDR3 is TGTGCCAGTAGTTCCCCCCGGGACAGCTACAATGAGCAGTTCTTC. It yields the protein CASSSPRDSYNEQFF. Drawing the rest from reference TRBV19 and TRBJ2-1, the complete variable domain is DGGITQSPKYLFRKEGQNVTLSCEQNLNHDAMYWYRQDPGQGLRLIYYSQIVNDFQKGDIAEGYSVSREKKESFPLTVTSAQKNPTAFYLCASSSPRDSYNEQFFGPGTRLTVL.

The sample holds a few counts of this clonotype. The rearrangement joins TRBV4-2 to TRBJ1-1; TRBD1 aligns across 8 bases. The CDR3 has 15 residues. The J segment lost 2 bases and the V segment lost 3 bases, leaving 5 bases of the junction unmatched. The germline gives CDR1 LGHNA, CDR2 YNFKEQ. The CDR3 region has the DNA TGTGCCAGCAGCCAGAGACAGGGGCATAACACTGAAGCTTTCTTT. Its protein product is CASSQRQGHNTEAFF.